This TCR beta chain was recorded in a study of CD8 T cells in Susac syndrome. This clonotype was seen a few times. RNA, at roughly 0.5 to 1 ug, was reverse transcribed with random hexamers. The immunoSEQ assay covered 54 Vbeta and 13 Jbeta segments for CDR3. From the immunoSEQ multiplex PCR reads, TCRdb called clonotypes with MiXCR, one entry per CDR3 protein. The sample lists a few hundred thousand distinct CDR3 sequences; 70% to 90% were seen once. With 2 bases removed from V and 4 bases from J, the gap between germline ends came to 6 bases. Germline CDR1 and CDR2: SGHVS and FNYEAQ. The CDR3 runs to 13 residues.

This TCR was sampled from a human donor with multiple sclerosis. The chain carries TRBV7-6 and TRBJ1-5; D not resolved. The sample consisted of CD8+ T cells from PBMCs. This CDR3 is CASSLNLNQPQHF. The DNA of the CDR3 is TGTGCCAGCAGCTTAAACCTTAATCAGCCCCAGCATTTT. The whole variable domain, remainder taken from reference TRBV7-6 and TRBJ1-5, is GAGVSQSPRYKVTKRGQDVALRCDPISGHVSLYWYRQALGQGPEFLTYFNYEAQQDKSGLPNDRFSAERPEGSISTLTIQRTEQRDSAMYRCASSLNLNQPQHFGDGTRLSIL.